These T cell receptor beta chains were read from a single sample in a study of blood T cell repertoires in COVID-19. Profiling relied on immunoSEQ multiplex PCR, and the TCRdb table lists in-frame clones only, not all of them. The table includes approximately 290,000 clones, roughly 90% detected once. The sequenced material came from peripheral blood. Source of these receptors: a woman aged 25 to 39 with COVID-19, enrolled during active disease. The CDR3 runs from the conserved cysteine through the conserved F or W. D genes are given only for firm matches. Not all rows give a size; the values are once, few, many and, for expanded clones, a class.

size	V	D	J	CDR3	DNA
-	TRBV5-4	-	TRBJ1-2	CASSSAAGQYYGYTF	TGTGCCAGCAGCTCCGCGGCGGGGCAGTACTATGGCTACACCTTC
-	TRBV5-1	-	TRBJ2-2	CASSFTDPSNTGELFF	TGCGCCAGCAGCTTTACAGATCCTAGCAACACCGGGGAGCTGTTTTTT
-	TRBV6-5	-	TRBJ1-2	CASSYSKYQANYGYTF	TGTGCCAGCAGTTACTCGAAATATCAGGCTAACTATGGCTACACCTTC
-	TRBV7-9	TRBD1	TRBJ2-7	CASAGGTYEQYF	TGTGCCTCGGCAGGGGGTACCTACGAGCAGTACTTC
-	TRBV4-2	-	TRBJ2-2	CASSPHPGANTGELFF	TGTGCCAGCAGCCCCCATCCGGGAGCGAACACCGGGGAGCTGTTTTTT
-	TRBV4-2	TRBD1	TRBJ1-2	CASSQEDRHYGYTF	TGTGCCAGCAGCCAAGAGGACAGGCACTATGGCTACACCTTC
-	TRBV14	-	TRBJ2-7	CASSQETGPVGEQYF	TGTGCCAGCAGCCAAGAGACAGGTCCTGTGGGTGAGCAGTACTTC
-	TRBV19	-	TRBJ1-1	CASSKRTANTEAFF	TGTGCCAGTAGTAAACGGACAGCCAACACTGAAGCTTTCTTT
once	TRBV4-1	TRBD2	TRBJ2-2	CASSQVATSSAGELFF	TGCGCCAGCAGCCAAGTGGCGACTAGCTCAGCCGGGGAGCTGTTTTTT
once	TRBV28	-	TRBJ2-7	CASSPGSYEQYF	TGTGCCAGCAGCCCCGGGTCCTACGAGCAGTACTTC
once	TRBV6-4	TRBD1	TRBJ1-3	CANHRGRNTIYF	TGTGCCAACCACAGGGGTAGAAACACCATATATTTT
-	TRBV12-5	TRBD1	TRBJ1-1	CASGSYRGEAFF	TGTGCTAGTGGTTCCTACAGGGGAGAAGCTTTCTTT
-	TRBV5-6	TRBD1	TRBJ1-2	CASSLGSSGGVYGYTF	TGTGCCAGCAGCTTGGGGAGCTCAGGGGGTGTCTATGGCTACACCTTC
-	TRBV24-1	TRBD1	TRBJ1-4	CATSDGQGEKLFF	TGTGCCACCAGTGATGGACAGGGCGAAAAACTGTTTTTT
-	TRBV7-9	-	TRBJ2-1	CASSPTGTSGNEQFF	TGTGCCAGCAGCCCTACAGGGACCTCGGGGAATGAGCAGTTCTTC
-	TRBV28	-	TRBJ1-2	CASESEGRGGGYTF	TGTGCCAGCGAATCTGAGGGCCGCGGGGGTGGCTACACCTTC